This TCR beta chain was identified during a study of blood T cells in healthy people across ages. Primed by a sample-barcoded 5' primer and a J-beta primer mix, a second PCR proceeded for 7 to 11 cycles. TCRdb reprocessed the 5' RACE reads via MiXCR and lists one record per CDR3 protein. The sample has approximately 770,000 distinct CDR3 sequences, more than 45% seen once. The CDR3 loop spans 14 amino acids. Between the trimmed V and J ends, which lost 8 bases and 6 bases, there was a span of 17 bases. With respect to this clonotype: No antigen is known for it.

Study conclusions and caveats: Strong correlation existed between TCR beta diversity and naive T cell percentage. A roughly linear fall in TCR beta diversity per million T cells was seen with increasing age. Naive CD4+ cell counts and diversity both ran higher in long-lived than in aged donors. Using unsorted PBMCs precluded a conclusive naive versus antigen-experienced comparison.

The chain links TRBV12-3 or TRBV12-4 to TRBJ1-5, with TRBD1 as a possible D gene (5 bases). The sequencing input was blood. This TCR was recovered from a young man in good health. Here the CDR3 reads CASGPAGGIQPQHF. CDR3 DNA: TGTGCCAGCGGTCCGGCGGGGGGGATTCAGCCCCAGCATTTT.